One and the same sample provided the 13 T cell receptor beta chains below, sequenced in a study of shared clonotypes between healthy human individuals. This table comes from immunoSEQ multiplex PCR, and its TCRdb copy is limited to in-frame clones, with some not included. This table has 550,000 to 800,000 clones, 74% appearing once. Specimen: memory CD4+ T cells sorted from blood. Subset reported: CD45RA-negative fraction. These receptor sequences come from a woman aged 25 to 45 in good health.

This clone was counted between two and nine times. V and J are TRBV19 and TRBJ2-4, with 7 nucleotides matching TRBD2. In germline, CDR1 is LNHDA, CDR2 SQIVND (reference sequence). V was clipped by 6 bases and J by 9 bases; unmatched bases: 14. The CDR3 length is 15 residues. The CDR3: CASSSGTTKLSIQYF. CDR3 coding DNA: TGTGCCAGTAGCAGCGGGACTACTAAGTTAAGCATTCAGTACTTC.

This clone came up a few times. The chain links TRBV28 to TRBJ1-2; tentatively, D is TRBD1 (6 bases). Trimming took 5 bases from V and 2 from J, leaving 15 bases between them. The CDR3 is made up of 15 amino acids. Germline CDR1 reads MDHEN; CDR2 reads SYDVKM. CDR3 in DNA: TGTGCCAGCAGTCCGGCCGGGACACCGAACTATGGCTACACCTTC. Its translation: CASSPAGTPNYGYTF.

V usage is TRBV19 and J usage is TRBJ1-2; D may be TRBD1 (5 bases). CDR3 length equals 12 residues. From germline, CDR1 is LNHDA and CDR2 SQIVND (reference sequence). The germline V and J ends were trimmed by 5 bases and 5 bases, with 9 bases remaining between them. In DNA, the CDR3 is TGTGCCAGTAGTCCTAAGGGGTATGGCTACACCTTC. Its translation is CASSPKGYGYTF.

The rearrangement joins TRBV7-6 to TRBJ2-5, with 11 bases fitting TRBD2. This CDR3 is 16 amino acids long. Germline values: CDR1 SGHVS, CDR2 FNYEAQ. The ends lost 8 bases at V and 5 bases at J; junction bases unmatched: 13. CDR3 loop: CASLPISGRAGETQYF. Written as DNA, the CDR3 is TGTGCCAGCCTACCCATTAGCGGGAGGGCCGGTGAGACCCAGTACTTC.

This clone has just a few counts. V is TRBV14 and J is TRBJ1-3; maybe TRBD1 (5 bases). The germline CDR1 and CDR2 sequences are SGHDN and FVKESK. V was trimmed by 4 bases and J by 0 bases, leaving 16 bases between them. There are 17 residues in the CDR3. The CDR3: CASSLTVKRFSGNTIYF. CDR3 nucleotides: TGTGCCAGCAGCCTGACAGTTAAACGATTCTCTGGAAACACCATATATTTT. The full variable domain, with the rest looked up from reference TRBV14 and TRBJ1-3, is EAGVTQFPSHSVIEKGQTVTLRCDPISGHDNLYWYRRVMGKEIKFLLHFVKESKQDESGMPNNRFLAERTGGTYSTLKVQPAELEDSGVYFCASSLTVKRFSGNTIYFGEGSWLTVV.

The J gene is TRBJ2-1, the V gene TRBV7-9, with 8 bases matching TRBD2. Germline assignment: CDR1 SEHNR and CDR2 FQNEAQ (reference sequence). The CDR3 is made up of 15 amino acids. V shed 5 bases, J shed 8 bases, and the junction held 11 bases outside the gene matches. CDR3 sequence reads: CASSPGGAPTDEQFF. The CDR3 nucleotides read TGTGCCAGCAGCCCCGGGGGGGCCCCGACGGATGAGCAGTTCTTC.

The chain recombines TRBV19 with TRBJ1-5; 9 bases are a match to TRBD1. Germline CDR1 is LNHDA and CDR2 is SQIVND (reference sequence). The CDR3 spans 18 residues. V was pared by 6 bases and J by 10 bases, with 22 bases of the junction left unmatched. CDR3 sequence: CASSLPRGQGGRIIPQHF. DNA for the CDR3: TGTGCCAGTAGCCTGCCCCGGGGACAGGGAGGAAGGATAATCCCCCAGCATTTT. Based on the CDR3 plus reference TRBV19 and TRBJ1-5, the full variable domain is DGGITQSPKYLFRKEGQNVTLSCEQNLNHDAMYWYRQDPGQGLRLIYYSQIVNDFQKGDIAEGYSVSREKKESFPLTVTSAQKNPTAFYLCASSLPRGQGGRIIPQHFGDGTRLSIL.

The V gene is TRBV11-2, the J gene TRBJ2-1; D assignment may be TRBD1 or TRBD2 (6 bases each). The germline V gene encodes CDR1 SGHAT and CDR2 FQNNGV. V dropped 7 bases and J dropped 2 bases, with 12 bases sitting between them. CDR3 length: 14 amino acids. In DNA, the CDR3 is TGTGCCAGCAAGTGGCGGGACACCTACAATGAGCAGTTCTTC. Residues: CASKWRDTYNEQFF. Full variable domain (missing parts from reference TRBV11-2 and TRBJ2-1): EAGVAQSPRYKIIEKRQSVAFWCNPISGHATLYWYQQILGQGPKLLIQFQNNGVVDDSQLPKDRFSAERLKGVDSTLKIQPAKLEDSAVYLCASKWRDTYNEQFFGPGTRLTVL.

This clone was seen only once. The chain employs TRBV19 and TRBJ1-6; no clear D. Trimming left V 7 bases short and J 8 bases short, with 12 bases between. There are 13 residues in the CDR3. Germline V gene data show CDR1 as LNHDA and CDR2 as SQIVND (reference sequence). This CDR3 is CASTAVGDSPLHF. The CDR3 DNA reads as TGTGCCAGTACCGCGGTAGGTGATTCACCCCTCCACTTT.

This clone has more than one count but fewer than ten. CDR3 in amino acids: CASRDLGEAFF. The CDR3 coding sequence is TGCGCCAGCAGGGACTTGGGGGAAGCTTTCTTT. The V call is TRBV5-1, the J call TRBJ1-1; D ambiguous. With 5 bases removed from V and 8 bases from J, the gap between germline ends came to 10 bases. The germline gives CDR1 SGHRS, CDR2 YFSETQ. The CDR3 contains 11 residues.

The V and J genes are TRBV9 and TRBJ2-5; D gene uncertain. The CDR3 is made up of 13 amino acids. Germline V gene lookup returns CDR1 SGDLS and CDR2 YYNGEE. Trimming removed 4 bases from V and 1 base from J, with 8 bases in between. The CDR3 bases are TGTGCCAGCAGCTTGAATACCCAAGAGACCCAGTACTTC. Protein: CASSLNTQETQYF.

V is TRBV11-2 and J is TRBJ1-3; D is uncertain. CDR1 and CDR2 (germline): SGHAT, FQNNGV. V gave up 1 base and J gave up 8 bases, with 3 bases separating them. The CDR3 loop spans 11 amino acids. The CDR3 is CASSLGDTIYF. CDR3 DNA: TGTGCCAGCAGCTTAGGGGACACCATATATTTT.

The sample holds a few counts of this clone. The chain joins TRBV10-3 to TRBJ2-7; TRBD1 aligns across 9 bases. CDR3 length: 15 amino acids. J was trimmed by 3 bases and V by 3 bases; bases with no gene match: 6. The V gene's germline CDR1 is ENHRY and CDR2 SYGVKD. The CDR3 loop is CAISDRDRADYEQYF. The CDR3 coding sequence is TGTGCCATCAGTGACCGGGACAGGGCCGACTACGAGCAGTACTTC.